One T cell receptor (beta chain) is described in this entry. What it binds is unknown. This sample was taken from a study of human T cells and chemical hapten exposure. About the research overall: A patient group, mainly female, showed alopecia areata, totalis or universalis. Broader study findings: DPC sensitization produced no change in TCRs with frequency above 1 in 1000.

The CDR3 length is 18 residues. V shed 5 bases, J shed 0 bases, and the junction held 9 bases outside the gene matches. Germline V gives CDR1 SGHTA, CDR2 FQGNSA. Time point denoted: patch test 1, 2 weeks after DPC sensitization. The treatment: therapeutic diphenylcyclopropenone sensitization with weekly scalp DPC. MiXCR, run by TCRdb on the RACE reads, gives a single entry per CDR3 protein. The sample includes under 85,000 distinct CDR3 sequences, about a tenth of them seen just once. V gene TRBV7-2 combines with J gene TRBJ2-7; 14 nucleotides line up with TRBD2. Specimen: whole blood, collected in connection with sensitization to the hapten diphenylcyclopropenone (DPC). The receptor's source is a woman between 45 and 60 years old with alopecia areata. Some clones in this sample may be carry-over from other donors' samples. CDR3 sequence: CASSRWTSGRPVSYEQYF. Written as DNA, the CDR3 is TGTGCCAGCAGCCGATGGACTAGCGGGAGGCCCGTCTCCTACGAGCAGTACTTC. Together with reference TRBV7-2 and TRBJ2-7, the CDR3 gives the full variable domain: GAGVSQSPSNKVTEKGKDVELRCDPISGHTALYWYRQSLGQGLEFLIYFQGNSAPDKSGLPSDRFSAERTGGSVSTLTIQRTQQEDSAVYLCASSRWTSGRPVSYEQYFGPGTRLTVT.